Below, 9 T cell receptor beta chains from the same sample are listed, as sequenced in a study of PD-1 blockade in mismatch repair-deficient tumors (dated by TCRdb to 2015 to 2018). Library construction relied on the immunoSEQ multiplex PCR assay. This immuneACCESS table, as held by TCRdb, lists in-frame sequences with V and J called but not all clones. Of the missing ones, under half trace to an unresolved V gene in checked studies; the others have no known cause. The sample yields about 63,000 clones; 88% were counted once. The biggest ten clones account for more than 11% of the sample. The sample consisted of peripheral blood, taken 52 weeks after starting pembrolizumab. These receptors originate from an adult with mismatch repair-deficient cancer.

The chain uses TRBV2 and TRBJ1-3; D is uncertain. This CDR3 comprises 15 residues. Germline CDR1 is SNHLY and CDR2 is FYNNEI. V gave up 8 bases and J gave up 0 bases, with 14 bases separating them. The CDR3 here is CASVRNWNSGNTIYF. CDR3 bases: TGTGCCAGCGTCCGTAACTGGAACTCTGGAAACACCATATATTTT.

V usage is TRBV5-1 and J usage is TRBJ2-7; TRBD2 matches at 8 bases. V shed 0 bases and J 2 bases; nucleotides not matched to a gene: 1. The germline gives CDR1 SGHRS, CDR2 YFSETQ. The CDR3 extends over 14 amino acids. CDR3 region: CASSLGSGTYEQYF. The CDR3 DNA follows: TGCGCCAGCAGCTTGGGTAGCGGGACCTACGAGCAGTACTTC.

This clone was seen only once. V is TRBV27 and J is TRBJ2-3; no definite D call. Trimming stripped 6 bases from V and 2 bases from J, with 15 bases between. This CDR3 region has 15 residues. Germline V gives CDR1 MNHEY, CDR2 SMNVEV (reference sequence). This chain's CDR3 is CASRPRQQSTDTQYF. DNA for the CDR3: TGTGCCAGCAGACCCCGGCAGCAGTCCACAGATACGCAGTATTTT.

The CDR3 nucleotides are TGCGCCAGCAGCTTAGCTAACGATTACGAGCAGTACTTC. Translating gives CASSLANDYEQYF. V and J are TRBV5-1 and TRBJ2-7; D is ambiguous. The CDR3 spans 13 residues. V was cut by 2 bases and J by 4 bases, with 10 bases left in between. Germline assignment: CDR1 SGHRS and CDR2 YFSETQ.

The genes are TRBV5-1 and TRBJ2-2, with D possibly matching TRBD1 (6 bases). This CDR3 is 14 amino acids long. V was pared by 1 base and J by 3 bases, with 7 bases between. The V gene's germline CDR1 is SGHRS and CDR2 YFSETQ. The DNA of the CDR3 is TGCGCCAGCAGCTTGCGACAGGACACCGGGGAGCTGTTTTTT. Protein: CASSLRQDTGELFF.

The chain carries TRBV27 and TRBJ1-2, with D perhaps matching TRBD1 (5 bases). V was trimmed by 4 bases and J by 4 bases, leaving 16 bases between them. The CDR3 totals 15 residues. Germline V CDR1 and CDR2: MNHEY, SMNVEV (reference sequence). The CDR3: CASSSPRQNLYGYTF. In DNA, the CDR3 is TGTGCCAGCAGTTCGCCCCGACAGAACCTCTATGGCTACACCTTC.

The chain is built from TRBV11-2 and TRBJ2-7, with 9 nucleotides matching TRBD2. Losses at the gene ends were 3 bases for V and 2 bases for J; bases not matched to a gene: 5. Germline loops: CDR1 SGHAT, CDR2 FQNNGV. The CDR3 runs to 15 residues. The CDR3 sequence is CASSFEAGGTYEQYF. In nucleotides, the CDR3 is TGTGCCAGCAGCTTCGAAGCGGGAGGTACCTACGAGCAGTACTTC. Full variable domain (rest looked up from reference TRBV11-2 and TRBJ2-7): EAGVAQSPRYKIIEKRQSVAFWCNPISGHATLYWYQQILGQGPKLLIQFQNNGVVDDSQLPKDRFSAERLKGVDSTLKIQPAKLEDSAVYLCASSFEAGGTYEQYFGPGTRLTVT.

This clone was observed a single time. The chain has TRBV7-9 and TRBJ1-1; tentatively, D is TRBD1 (6 bases). Trimming cost V 1 base and J 5 bases, with 11 bases left between them. CDR1 and CDR2 from the germline V gene are SEHNR and FQNEAQ (reference sequence). The CDR3 totals 14 residues. The CDR3 DNA sequence: TGTGCCAGCAGCTTAGGCAGGGGAGATACTGAAGCTTTCTTT. As protein: CASSLGRGDTEAFF.

The CDR3 region has the DNA TGTGCCAGCAGCTTAGTTGGGGACAGGGCCCGCGAGCAGTACTTC. Amino acid sequence: CASSLVGDRAREQYF. The rearrangement joins TRBV7-2 to TRBJ2-7, with 9 positions matching TRBD1. The CDR3 covers 15 residues. V dropped 1 base and J dropped 6; count of bases not matched to a gene: 7. The germline gives CDR1 SGHTA, CDR2 FQGNSA.